In its sample, the clone carrying this T cell receptor (beta chain) was seen a few times. The data belong to a study of technical replicates of blood from a few donors. Data came from immunoSEQ multiplex PCR; TCRdb stores just in-frame clones and leaves some out. The table shows about 85,000 clones, with around 94% occurring only once. CDR1 and CDR2 from the germline V gene are GTSNPN and SVGIG (reference sequence). The CDR3 has 14 amino acids. V lost 3 bases to trimming and J lost 2 bases, with 11 bases between them. The TCR originated in a human donor in good health. The chain combines TRBV30 with TRBJ1-5; D not certain. Sequenced material: T cells isolated from PBMCs. The CDR3 nucleotides are TGTGCCTGGAGCACTACAGCGGGCAATCAGCCCCAGCATTTT. Encoded protein: CAWSTTAGNQPQHF.